This note documents a single T cell receptor beta chain sequence. This CDR3 has 15 amino acids. The germline CDR1 and CDR2 sequences are LGHNA and YSLEER. J lost 8 bases, V lost 4 bases, and 9 bases had no gene match. The sample comes from a study of T cell repertoires in ileal Crohn's disease. About the research overall: All patients had surgery for stricturing (approximately 60%) or penetrating (about 40%) disease.

Generated by immunoSEQ multiplex PCR, the TCRdb table keeps only in-frame clones and is missing some. Of about 4,000 clones in the sample, about 76% were seen once. The chain couples TRBV4-3 to TRBJ2-3; 10 positions agree with TRBD2. This TCR came from an adult with Crohn's disease. Input material: ileal tissue. The CDR3: CASSPLAGEGGTQYF. CDR3 coding DNA: TGCGCCAGCAGCCCCCTAGCGGGAGAAGGGGGTACGCAGTATTTT.